These T cell receptor beta chains were read from a single sample in a study of blood T cell repertoires in COVID-19. TCRdb keeps only in-frame clones here, not all; method: immunoSEQ multiplex PCR. The data contain hundreds of thousands of clones, less than 90% of them seen just once; the ten biggest clones take up roughly 15%. The sequencing input was peripheral blood. All receptors come from a human donor in a cohort sampled during active COVID-19. Each CDR3 is given with its conserved first and last residue. D genes are given only for firm matches. Clone size is stated in some rows and not others, as once, few, many or a class when expanded.

TRBD1	TRBV7-2	.	TRBJ1-2	TGTGCCAGCAGCTCAGACAGGGGGCGTTGGGGCTACACCTTC	CASSSDRGRWGYTF
.	TRBV18	.	TRBJ2-3	TGTGCCAGCTCACCGGGGACTGATCCCACAGATACGCAGTATTTT	CASSPGTDPTDTQYF
TRBD1	TRBV19	few	TRBJ2-1	TGTGCCAGTAGTACAAGACAGGGTCACAATGAGCAGTTCTTC	CASSTRQGHNEQFF
.	TRBV10-3	.	TRBJ1-1	TGTGCCGCCCGTTACGAGGGAATCACTGAAGCTTTCTTT	CAARYEGITEAFF
.	TRBV29-1	.	TRBJ1-4	TGCAGCGCCAGGCAGGCTGTAACTGAAAAACTGTTTTTT	CSARQAVTEKLFF
TRBD1	TRBV5-5	.	TRBJ1-1	TGTGCCAGCAGCTTGGAAATGACAGGGGGCGGTAGAGTAAGGGCTTTCTTT	CASSLEMTGGGRVRAFF
TRBD1	TRBV29-1	.	TRBJ1-2	TGCAGCGTTGGACAGGGACTCCTCTATGGCTACACCTTC	CSVGQGLLYGYTF
.	TRBV9	.	TRBJ2-2	TGTGCCAGCAGCGTAGGCGACAGCCCCTACACCGGGGAGCTGTTTTTT	CASSVGDSPYTGELFF
.	TRBV5-1	.	TRBJ1-2	TGCGCCAGCAGCTTCCAGGGGACGTACTATGGCTACACCTTC	CASSFQGTYYGYTF
TRBD1	TRBV18	.	TRBJ1-2	TGTGCCAGCTCACCAGTCCCTGGACAGGAAGGCTATGGCTACACCTTC	CASSPVPGQEGYGYTF
.	TRBV7-8	.	TRBJ2-1	TGTGCCAGCAGCTCCATCGAGGCGTCTGGTGAGCAGTTCTTC	CASSSIEASGEQFF
.	TRBV15	.	TRBJ2-3	TGTGCCTCTAAACGGGGACAAAACACAGATACGCAGTATTTT	CASKRGQNTDTQYF
TRBD1	TRBV5-5	once	TRBJ1-5	TGTGCCAGCAGCTTACAGGGGTTAAATCAGCCCCAGCATTTT	CASSLQGLNQPQHF
.	TRBV14	.	TRBJ1-4	TGTGCCAGCAAACGGGTGCCGGGGGAAAAACTGTTTTTT	CASKRVPGEKLFF
TRBD1	TRBV25-1	few	TRBJ1-2	TGTGCCAGCAGTGGAACGACAGGGGAATGGTATGGCTACACCTTC	CASSGTTGEWYGYTF
TRBD1	TRBV29-1	.	TRBJ2-1	TGCAGCGTTGACAGGGGGATTGAGCAGTTCTTC	CSVDRGIEQFF
TRBD2	TRBV25-1	.	TRBJ2-5	TGTGCCAGCAGTGAAGGGACTAGCGGTCAAGAGACCCAGTACTTC	CASSEGTSGQETQYF
.	TRBV9	.	TRBJ1-1	TGTGCCAGCAGCATCACGACAGTGAACACTGAAGCTTTCTTT	CASSITTVNTEAFF
.	TRBV5-1	.	TRBJ2-7	TGCGCCAGCAGCTCCCAGGGCGGCCTCTACGAGCAGTACTTC	CASSSQGGLYEQYF
TRBD2	TRBV12-3/TRBV12-4	.	TRBJ2-1	TGTGCCAGCGCTCTCGCCGGAGGCGGGAGGGGGTTCTTC	CASALAGGGRGFF
TRBD2	TRBV30	.	TRBJ2-1	TGTGCCTGGAGTAATATAGCGGGACTCATGTACAATGAGCAGTTCTTC	CAWSNIAGLMYNEQFF
.	TRBV3-1/TRBV3-2	.	TRBJ2-1	TGTGCCAGCAGCCAGTTGGGAGCCTACAATGAGCAGTTCTTC	CASSQLGAYNEQFF
.	TRBV29-1	.	TRBJ2-3	TGCAGCGTTGCCGGGAGAAGCACAGATACGCAGTATTTT	CSVAGRSTDTQYF
.	TRBV4-1	.	TRBJ1-4	TGCGCCAGCAGGAAAGAAGGGGCCCGGGCAGAAAAACTGTTTTTT	CASRKEGARAEKLFF
.	TRBV5-1	.	TRBJ2-2	TGCGCCAGCAGCCCCAGAGTGACACCAAACACCGGGGAGCTGTTTTTT	CASSPRVTPNTGELFF